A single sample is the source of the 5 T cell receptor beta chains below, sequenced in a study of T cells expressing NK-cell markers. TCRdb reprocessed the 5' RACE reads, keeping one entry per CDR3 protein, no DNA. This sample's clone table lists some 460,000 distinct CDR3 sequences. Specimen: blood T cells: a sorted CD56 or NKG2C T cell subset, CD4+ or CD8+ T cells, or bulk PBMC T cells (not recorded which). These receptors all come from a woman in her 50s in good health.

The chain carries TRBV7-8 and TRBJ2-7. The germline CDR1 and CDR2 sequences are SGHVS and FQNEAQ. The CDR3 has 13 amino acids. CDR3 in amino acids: CASKPSRSYEQYF.

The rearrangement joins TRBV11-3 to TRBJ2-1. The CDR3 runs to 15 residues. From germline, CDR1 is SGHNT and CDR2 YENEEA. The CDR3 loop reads CASSLGRRLGNEQFF.

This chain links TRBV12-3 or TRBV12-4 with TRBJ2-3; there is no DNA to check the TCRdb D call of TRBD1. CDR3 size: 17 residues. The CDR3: CASSPPRRVFSTDTQYF.

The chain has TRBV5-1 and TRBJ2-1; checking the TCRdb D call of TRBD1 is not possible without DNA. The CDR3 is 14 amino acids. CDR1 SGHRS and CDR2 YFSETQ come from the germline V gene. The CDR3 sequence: CASSPVGGGDEQFF.

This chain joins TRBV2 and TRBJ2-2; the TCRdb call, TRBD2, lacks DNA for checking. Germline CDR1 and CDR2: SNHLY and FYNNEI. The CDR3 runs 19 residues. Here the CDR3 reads CASSDWGLAENGSTGELFF.